This T cell receptor (beta chain) comes out of a study of T cells in Graves' hyperthyroidism and ophthalmopathy. The CDR3 totals 14 residues. Germline V gene lookup returns CDR1 MDHEN and CDR2 SYDVKM. V was trimmed by 5 bases and J by 8 bases, leaving 18 bases between them. Researchers amplified the TCR beta CDR3 regions from RNA transcripts. During a first-round RT-PCR of the TCR CDR3, the HTBI primer set was used. One entry per CDR3 protein, called by TCRdb with MiXCR from the multiplex PCR reads. Of some 570,000 distinct CDR3 sequences in the sample, more than 15% were seen once. This clonotype was seen only a few times.

The gene calls are TRBV28 and TRBJ1-2; TRBD1 might be the D (5 bases). The origin of this receptor is a woman under 30 with Graves' ophthalmopathy. Sequences were obtained from blood. The CDR3 loop reads CASSTLGGEEGYTF. As DNA, the CDR3 is TGTGCCAGCAGTACCCTTGGGGGAGAGGAGGGCTACACCTTC.